The 22 T cell receptor beta chains below were found in one sample sequenced in a study of blood T cell repertoires in COVID-19. Here immunoSEQ multiplex PCR was the method, and the copy in TCRdb shows in-frame clones only, minus some. The table lists fewer than 350,000 clones, 75% to 95% of them singletons, with around 6.8% in the top ten. Sequenced: peripheral blood. The receptor source for this set is a woman in her twenties or thirties with COVID-19, enrolled during active disease.

J is TRBJ2-5 and V is TRBV6-2 or TRBV6-3; 8 bases fit TRBD1. V trimming: 6 bases; J trimming: 4 bases; junction bases outside the gene matches: 4. The V gene's germline CDR1 is MNHEY and CDR2 SVGEGT. This CDR3 spans 13 amino acids. CDR3 amino acids: CASSRTGLETQYF. CDR3 in DNA: TGTGCCAGCAGCCGGACAGGGCTAGAGACCCAGTACTTC.

This clone was recorded only once. The DNA for the CDR3 is TGTGCCAGCAGTTTCAGATCGGTCGGAGGCCGGAACACTGAAGCTTTCTTT. Protein: CASSFRSVGGRNTEAFF. The chain joins TRBV27 to TRBJ1-1; no definite D call. In germline, CDR1 is MNHEY, CDR2 SMNVEV (reference sequence). This CDR3 is built from 17 residues. Between the trimmed V and J ends, which lost 3 bases and 1 base, there was a span of 18 bases.

This sequence joins TRBV7-8 and TRBJ1-6; TRBD1 matches at 7 bases. Trimming took 6 bases from V and 0 from J; bases not matched to a gene: 11. The CDR3 has 18 residues. Germline assignment: CDR1 SGHVS and CDR2 FQNEAQ. The DNA for the CDR3 is TGTGCCAGCAGAATAGACAGGGACGGAAGCTCCTATAATTCACCCCTCCACTTT. Its translation: CASRIDRDGSSYNSPLHF.

The V call is TRBV2, the J call TRBJ1-2, with 8 bases lining up with TRBD1. The CDR3 length is 12 residues. Trimming cost V 3 bases and J 8 bases; bases outside gene matches: 2. The germline CDR1 and CDR2 sequences are SNHLY and FYNNEI. This CDR3 reads CASSDRGQGYTF. CDR3 bases: TGTGCCAGCAGTGACAGGGGGCAGGGCTACACCTTC.

With regard to this clone: Other DNA sequences in this specimen translate into the identical CDR3. The chain is built from TRBV6-5 and TRBJ2-3; 7 nucleotides agree with TRBD2. The CDR3 has 14 residues. Germline V gene sequence: CDR1 MNHEY, CDR2 SVGAGI. After removal of 2 bases from V and 3 bases from J, the junction contained 2 bases not matched to a gene. The CDR3 DNA reads TGTGCCAGCAGTTACGGGGGGGGGACAGATACGCAGTATTTT. This translates into CASSYGGGTDTQYF.

The chain joins TRBV5-5 to TRBJ2-7; 14 nucleotides line up with TRBD2. The CDR3 covers 15 residues. V trimming: 4 bases; J trimming: 5 bases; junction bases outside the gene matches: 5. Germline V gene sequence: CDR1 SGHKS, CDR2 YYEKEE (reference sequence). Written as DNA, the CDR3 is TGTGCCAGCAGCCCGAAGACTAGCGGGAGGGACGAGCAGTACTTC. Translation: CASSPKTSGRDEQYF.

The chain couples TRBV9 to TRBJ2-7, with D maybe TRBD1 (6 bases). Trimming removed 0 bases from V and 3 bases from J, with 10 bases in between. The CDR3 consists of 14 residues. CDR1 SGDLS and CDR2 YYNGEE come from the germline V gene. CDR3 region: CASSVAQGHYEQYF. As DNA, the CDR3 is TGTGCCAGCAGCGTAGCACAGGGCCACTACGAGCAGTACTTC. Using reference TRBV9 and TRBJ2-7 for the parts outside the CDR3, the full variable domain is DSGVTQTPKHLITATGQRVTLRCSPRSGDLSVYWYQQSLDQGLQFLIQYYNGEERAKGNILERFSAQQFPDLHSELNLSSLELGDSALYFCASSVAQGHYEQYFGPGTRLTVT.

To note about this clone: Other DNA sequences in the same sample also yield this CDR3. J is TRBJ2-7 and V is TRBV25-1; the D gene is possibly TRBD1 (6 bases). Germline V lookup: CDR1 MGHDK, CDR2 SYGVNS. The V gene lost 3 bases and the J gene lost 0 bases, with 9 bases spanning the gap. The CDR3 is 14 amino acids. The CDR3 reads CASSDDRSSYEQYF. CDR3 sequence (DNA): TGTGCCAGCAGTGATGACAGGTCCTCCTACGAGCAGTACTTC.

This clone turned up a few times. The CDR3 coding sequence is TGTGCCAGCAGCGCTCAGGGGGCAAACGGGGAGCTGTTTTTT. It translates to CASSAQGANGELFF. The rearrangement joins TRBV9 to TRBJ2-2, with 8 bases aligning to TRBD1. The CDR3 has 14 residues. Germline CDR1 is SGDLS and CDR2 is YYNGEE. Trimming cost V 3 bases and J 7 bases; bases outside gene matches: 5.

This clone has just a few counts. V and J are TRBV7-8 and TRBJ2-7, with 9 bases matching TRBD1. The CDR3 loop spans 16 amino acids. V lost 5 bases and J lost 4; bases outside the gene matches: 12. The germline CDR1 and CDR2 sequences are SGHVS and FQNEAQ. The CDR3 protein is CASSPLVGTGSYEQYF. The DNA of the CDR3 is TGTGCCAGCAGCCCTTTGGTCGGGACAGGGTCATACGAGCAGTACTTC.

The chain has TRBV10-1 and TRBJ2-1; 9 bases map to TRBD2. Germline assignment: CDR1 WNHNN and CDR2 SYGVQD (reference sequence). V lost 2 bases and J lost 3; bases outside the gene matches: 11. The CDR3 loop spans 18 amino acids. The DNA of the CDR3 is TGCGCCAGCAGTGAGGGTCTGGCTAGCGGGGAATTCTACAATGAGCAGTTCTTC. The encoded protein is CASSEGLASGEFYNEQFF.

In this sample, this clone turned up once. V is TRBV11-1 and J is TRBJ2-1; TRBD2 aligns across 10 bases. The CDR3 totals 15 residues. Germline CDR1 reads SGHAT; CDR2 reads FQDESV (reference sequence). V shed 2 bases, J shed 7 bases, and the junction held 5 bases outside the gene matches. The CDR3 region has the DNA TGTGCCAGCAGCTTAACGGCTAGCGGGAGAAATGAGCAGTTCTTC. Translated: CASSLTASGRNEQFF. Full variable domain (missing parts from reference TRBV11-1 and TRBJ2-1): EAEVAQSPRYKITEKSQAVAFWCDPISGHATLYWYRQILGQGPELLVQFQDESVVDDSQLPKDRFSAERLKGVDSTLKIQPAELGDSAMYLCASSLTASGRNEQFFGPGTRLTVL.

This sequence joins TRBV4-1 and TRBJ1-6; 11 nucleotides agree with TRBD1. This CDR3 has 18 amino acids. With V trimmed by 4 bases and J by 3 bases, 8 bases remained unmatched. Germline-derived CDR1 and CDR2 are MGHRA and YSYEKL. The CDR3 region has the DNA TGCGCCAGCAGCCGCCAAGCCGGGACAGGGGGCTATAATTCACCCCTCCACTTT. Its translation is CASSRQAGTGGYNSPLHF.

The V and J genes are TRBV28 and TRBJ1-2; 7 bases map to TRBD1. The CDR3 is 18 amino acids. Germline V lookup: CDR1 MDHEN, CDR2 SYDVKM. Trimming took 6 bases from V and 3 from J; bases not matched to a gene: 19. CDR3 in amino acids: CASREAGDLGRGYYGYTF. For the CDR3, the DNA is TGTGCCAGCAGAGAGGCCGGTGATTTGGGCAGGGGGTACTATGGCTACACCTTC.

This chain uses TRBV2 with TRBJ2-1; unclear D gene. V gave up 6 bases and J gave up 0 bases, with 6 bases separating them. Germline V lookup: CDR1 SNHLY, CDR2 FYNNEI. There are 13 residues in the CDR3. For the CDR3, the DNA is TGTGCCAGCAGGGCTTTCTCCTACAATGAGCAGTTCTTC. It specifies CASRAFSYNEQFF.

This chain connects TRBV6-5 to TRBJ1-4; a possible D gene is TRBD1 (6 bases). Germline lookup yields CDR1 MNHEY and CDR2 SVGAGI. The V end was cut by 6 bases, the J end by 8 bases, with 16 bases between. The CDR3 length is 14 residues. DNA of the CDR3: TGTGCCAGCAGCTATTCGGACAGCCGCGAAAAACTGTTTTTT. Its protein product is CASSYSDSREKLFF.

This chain links TRBV27 with TRBJ2-1; 10 bases are a match to TRBD2. This CDR3 spans 15 amino acids. The junction had 8 bases not matched to a gene; V was cut back by 7 bases and J by 5 bases. The V gene's germline CDR1 is MNHEY and CDR2 SMNVEV (reference sequence). The CDR3 region is CASNTLGLADNEQFF. The CDR3 nucleotides are TGTGCCAGCAACACTCTCGGACTAGCGGACAATGAGCAGTTCTTC.

CDR3 bases: TGTGCCTGGGGGGGTCATACAGGAAATTCACCCCTCCACTTT. Translating it yields CAWGGHTGNSPLHF. The gene calls are TRBV30 and TRBJ1-6; a possible D gene is TRBD1 (5 bases). Germline CDR1 is GTSNPN and CDR2 is SVGIG (reference sequence). V was cut by 5 bases and J by 7 bases, with 15 bases left in between. This CDR3 has 14 residues.

To note about this clone: The identical CDR3 is also encoded by other nucleotide sequences in the sample. The chain uses TRBV20-1 and TRBJ1-5, with D uncertain. The V end lost 3 bases, the J end lost 1 base, and 10 bases lay between the germline ends. The CDR3 has 14 residues. Germline lookup yields CDR1 DFQATT and CDR2 SNEGSKA (reference sequence). This chain's CDR3 is CSASRGPSNQPQHF. CDR3 DNA sequence: TGCAGTGCTAGTAGAGGCCCAAGCAATCAGCCCCAGCATTTT.

Concerning this clone: Other DNA sequences in the sample encode the same CDR3. The chain combines TRBV7-9 with TRBJ1-2; maybe TRBD1 (6 bases). Germline V lookup: CDR1 SEHNR, CDR2 FQNEAQ (reference sequence). This CDR3 has 14 amino acids. Deletions cut 1 base from V and 5 bases from J, with 11 bases between. The CDR3 sequence: CASSLGGQSYGYTF. The CDR3 coding sequence is TGTGCCAGCAGCTTAGGAGGACAGTCATATGGCTACACCTTC.

The gene calls are TRBV2 and TRBJ2-7; 7 positions match TRBD1. Trimming removed 6 bases from V and 2 bases from J; junction bases left unmatched: 13. Looked up from germline, CDR1 is SNHLY and CDR2 is FYNNEI. The CDR3 is 16 amino acids. CDR3 protein: CASRVYRDSRTYEQYF. The CDR3 DNA reads as TGTGCCAGCAGGGTTTACCGGGACAGTAGAACCTACGAGCAGTACTTC.

The chain is built from TRBV2 and TRBJ2-5; 7 nucleotides line up with TRBD2. This CDR3 has 13 amino acids. CDR1 SNHLY and CDR2 FYNNEI come from the germline V gene. J was trimmed by 5 bases and V by 3 bases; bases with no gene match: 3. The CDR3 nucleotides read TGTGCCAGCAGTGAGGGGGGGAGGGAGACCCAGTACTTC. Encoded protein: CASSEGGRETQYF.